This T cell receptor (beta chain) came from a study of T cells in Graves' hyperthyroidism and ophthalmopathy. Study-level findings and limits: Within blood appeared most thyroid clonotypes that had expanded above 0.001.

The source material, RNA transcripts, was used to amplify TCR beta CDR3 regions. HTBI primers were the set used in a first-round RT-PCR of the TCR CDR3. MiXCR, run by TCRdb on the multiplex PCR reads, gives a single entry per CDR3 protein. The data show around 350,000 distinct CDR3 sequences, with more than 20% seen just once and around 79% held by the top ten. The V gene lost 3 bases and the J gene lost 7 bases, with 15 bases spanning the gap. This CDR3 comprises 15 residues. As to this clonotype: What it recognizes is unknown.

Sequencing was performed on blood. The chain links TRBV12-3 or TRBV12-4 to TRBJ1-4, with D maybe TRBD1 (5 bases). This TCR was sampled from a man in his fifties with Graves' hyperthyroidism. In DNA form, the CDR3 reads TGTGCCAGCAGTTTCCCCGTTCAGGGAGGTGAAAAACTGTTTTTT. It translates to CASSFPVQGGEKLFF.